This T cell receptor beta chain originates from a study of blood T cell repertoires in COVID-19. Across the study: Collection of acute and convalescent COVID-19 samples took place in the United States, Italy and Spain. Sources were T cells, B-cell-depleted T cells, or PBMCs; the material itself was cDNA or gDNA.

Trimming stripped 5 bases from V and 0 bases from J, with 8 bases between. This CDR3 has 13 amino acids. Per the original data handling: Reference gene primer amplification gave nucleated cell count estimates. Libraries were prepared by immunoSEQ multiplex PCR; TCRdb keeps only in-frame clonotypes and omits some of them. V and J calls and clone size are given by that table; D and trimming were obtained from the DNA. The sample contains about 200,000 clones, less than 85% of which appear only once. The J gene is TRBJ2-7, the V gene TRBV12-3 or TRBV12-4; D gene ambiguous. Material: peripheral blood. The TCR was taken from a man aged 45-65 years who had recovered from COVID-19. The CDR3 sequence is CASSLTDSYEQYF. In nucleotides, the CDR3 is TGTGCCAGCAGTCTAACCGACTCCTACGAGCAGTACTTC.